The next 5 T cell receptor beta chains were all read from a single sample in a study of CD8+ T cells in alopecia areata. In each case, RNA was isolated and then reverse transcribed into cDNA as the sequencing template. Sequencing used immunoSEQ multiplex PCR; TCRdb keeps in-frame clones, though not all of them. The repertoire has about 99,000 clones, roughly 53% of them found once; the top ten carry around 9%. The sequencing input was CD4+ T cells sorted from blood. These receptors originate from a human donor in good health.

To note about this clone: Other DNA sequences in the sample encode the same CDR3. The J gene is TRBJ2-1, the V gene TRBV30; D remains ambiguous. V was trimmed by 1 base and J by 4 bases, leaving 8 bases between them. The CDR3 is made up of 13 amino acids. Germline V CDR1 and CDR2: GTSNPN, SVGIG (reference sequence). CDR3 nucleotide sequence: TGTGCCTGGAGTGCCGCTGAATACAATGAGCAGTTCTTC. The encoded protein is CAWSAAEYNEQFF. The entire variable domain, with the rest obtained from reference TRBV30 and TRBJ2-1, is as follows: SQTIHQWPATLVQPVGSPLSLECTVEGTSNPNLYWYRQAAGRGLQLLFYSVGIGQISSEVPQNLSASRPQDRQFILSSKKLLLSDSGFYLCAWSAAEYNEQFFGPGTRLTVL.

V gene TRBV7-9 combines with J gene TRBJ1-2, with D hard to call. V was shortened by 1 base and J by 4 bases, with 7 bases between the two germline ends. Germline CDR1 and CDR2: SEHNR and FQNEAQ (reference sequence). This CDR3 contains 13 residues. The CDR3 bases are TGTGCCAGCAGCTTAGTCCCTCGCTATGGCTACACCTTC. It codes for CASSLVPRYGYTF.

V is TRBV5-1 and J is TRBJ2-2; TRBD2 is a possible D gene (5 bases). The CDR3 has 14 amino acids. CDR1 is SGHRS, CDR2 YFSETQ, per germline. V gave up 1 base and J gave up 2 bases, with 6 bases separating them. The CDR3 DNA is TGCGCCAGCAGCTTGAGCGGCAACACCGGGGAGCTGTTTTTT. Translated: CASSLSGNTGELFF.

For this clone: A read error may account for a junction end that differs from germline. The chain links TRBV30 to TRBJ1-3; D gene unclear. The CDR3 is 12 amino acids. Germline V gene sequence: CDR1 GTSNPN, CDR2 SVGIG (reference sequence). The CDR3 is CAWSVDGSTIYF. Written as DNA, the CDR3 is TGTGCCTGGAGTGTAGATGGAAGCACCATATATTTT.

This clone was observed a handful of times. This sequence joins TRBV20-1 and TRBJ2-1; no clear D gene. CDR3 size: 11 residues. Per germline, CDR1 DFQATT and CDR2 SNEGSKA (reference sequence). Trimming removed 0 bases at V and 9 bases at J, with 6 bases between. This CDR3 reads CSARDYVEQFF. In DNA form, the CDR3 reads TGCAGTGCTAGAGATTATGTTGAGCAGTTCTTC.